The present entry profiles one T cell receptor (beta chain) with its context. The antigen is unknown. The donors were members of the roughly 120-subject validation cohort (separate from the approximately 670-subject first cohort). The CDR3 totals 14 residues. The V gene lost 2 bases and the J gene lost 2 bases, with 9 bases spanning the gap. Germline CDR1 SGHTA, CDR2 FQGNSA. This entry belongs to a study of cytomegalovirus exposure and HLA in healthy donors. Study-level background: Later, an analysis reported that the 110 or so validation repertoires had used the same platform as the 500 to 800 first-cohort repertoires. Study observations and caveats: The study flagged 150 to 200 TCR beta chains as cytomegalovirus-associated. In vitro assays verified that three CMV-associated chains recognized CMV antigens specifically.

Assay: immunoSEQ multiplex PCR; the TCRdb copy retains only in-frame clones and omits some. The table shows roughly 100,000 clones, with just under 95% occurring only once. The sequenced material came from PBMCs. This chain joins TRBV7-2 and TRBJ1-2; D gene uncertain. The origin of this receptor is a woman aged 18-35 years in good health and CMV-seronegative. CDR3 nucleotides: TGTGCCAGCAGCTTATTCGGGGAAAACTATGGCTACACCTTC. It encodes CASSLFGENYGYTF.